This entry concerns a single T cell receptor (beta chain). The data were taken from a study of OX40 agonist ivuxolimab in advanced cancers. Study-wide background: Patients with hepatocellular carcinoma, melanoma, renal cell or head and neck cancer made up the dose-escalation patients.

Libraries were prepared by immunoSEQ multiplex PCR; TCRdb keeps only in-frame clonotypes and omits some of them. The repertoire has fewer than 85,000 clones, 80% to 90% of them found once; the top ten carry 2%. The CDR3 contains 16 residues. Per germline, CDR1 SNHLY and CDR2 FYNNEI. The junction had 10 bases not matched to a gene; V was cut back by 4 bases and J by 5 bases. The J gene is TRBJ2-3, the V gene TRBV2, with 9 nucleotides matching TRBD2. The sequences come from CD4+ or CD8+ T cells sorted from blood, collected in a trial of the OX40 agonist ivuxolimab. The source of this sequence is an adult with an advanced solid tumor such as melanoma, head and neck, liver or kidney cancer. DNA of the CDR3: TGTGCCAGCAGTGCGTCAACAGCGGGGGGTCAAGATACGCAGTATTTT. It translates to CASSASTAGGQDTQYF.